Following are 31 T cell receptor beta chains from one sample sequenced in a study of blood T cell repertoires in COVID-19. Only in-frame clones appear in the TCRdb table, and some are missing; sequencing was by immunoSEQ multiplex PCR. The sample gives around 400,000 clones, about 88% of which show up once; 1.2% to 1.5% is in the top ten. The material sequenced was PBMCs or T cells enriched from blood (not recorded which). Receptor source: a woman between 18 and 30 years old who had been exposed to COVID-19.

The V gene is TRBV5-1, the J gene TRBJ1-1, with D possibly matching TRBD1 (5 bases). The CDR3 extends over 13 amino acids. V was clipped by 0 bases and J by 7 bases, with 10 bases between them. From germline, CDR1 is SGHRS and CDR2 YFSETQ. CDR3 sequence: CASSLGRGNEAFF. The CDR3 DNA reads TGCGCCAGCAGCTTGGGGCGGGGGAATGAAGCTTTCTTT.

This chain joins TRBV27 and TRBJ2-7; D remains ambiguous. Germline V CDR1 and CDR2: MNHEY, SMNVEV (reference sequence). Trimming pared 6 bases from V and 5 bases from J, leaving 8 bases between. The CDR3 spans 11 residues. The CDR3 DNA follows: TGTGCCAGCAGCCAGTCCCACGAGCAGTACTTC. It translates to CASSQSHEQYF.

The J gene is TRBJ2-7, the V gene TRBV6-2 or TRBV6-3, with a possible D match to TRBD1 (5 bases). Germline CDR1 MNHEY, CDR2 SVGEGT. The CDR3 covers 15 residues. The germline V and J ends were trimmed by 2 bases and 0 bases, with 11 bases remaining between them. The CDR3 spells CASSYGALSSYEQYF. DNA of the CDR3: TGTGCCAGCAGTTACGGGGCACTGAGCTCCTACGAGCAGTACTTC.

V and J are TRBV27 and TRBJ1-1; a weak D match, TRBD1 (5 bases). This CDR3 region has 15 residues. The germline V and J ends were trimmed by 4 bases and 5 bases, with 17 bases remaining between them. From germline, CDR1 is MNHEY and CDR2 SMNVEV (reference sequence). CDR3 DNA: TGTGCCAGCAGTTCCCCTAGGGCAGGGAGGACTGAAGCTTTCTTT. Protein sequence: CASSSPRAGRTEAFF.

The chain links TRBV27 to TRBJ2-2; possible D gene TRBD1, 5 bases. The V gene lost 3 bases and the J gene lost 5 bases, with 13 bases spanning the gap. The CDR3 covers 15 residues. CDR1 and CDR2 (germline): MNHEY, SMNVEV (reference sequence). CDR3 in amino acids: CASSFLAGQTGELFF. Written as DNA, the CDR3 is TGTGCCAGCAGTTTCCTGGCAGGGCAGACCGGGGAGCTGTTTTTT.

CDR3 bases: TGTGCCAGCAGTGGGCAGGACTATGGCTACACCTTC. Its protein product is CASSGQDYGYTF. The V and J genes are TRBV9 and TRBJ1-2; D is unresolved. CDR1 and CDR2 from the germline V gene are SGDLS and YYNGEE. The V gene lost 5 bases and the J gene lost 3 bases, with 8 bases spanning the gap. CDR3 length equals 12 residues.

The CDR3 here is CASRPQTSGTNEQFF. The CDR3 DNA is TGTGCCAGCAGACCACAGACTAGCGGGACGAATGAGCAGTTCTTC. The J gene is TRBJ2-1, the V gene TRBV27, with 11 bases matching TRBD2. From germline, CDR1 is MNHEY and CDR2 SMNVEV (reference sequence). V dropped 6 bases and J dropped 7; count of bases not matched to a gene: 8. The CDR3 spans 15 residues.

This clone came up once. The chain links TRBV19 to TRBJ2-6; D not resolved. Germline CDR1 is LNHDA and CDR2 is SQIVND (reference sequence). Trimming stripped 3 bases from V and 0 bases from J, with 6 bases between. The CDR3 runs 15 residues. CDR3 sequence (DNA): TGTGCCAGTAGTATCCACAGCTCTGGGGCCAACGTCCTGACTTTC. It yields the protein CASSIHSSGANVLTF.

This clone was seen just once. The chain is built from TRBV28 and TRBJ1-2; D is perhaps TRBD1 (6 bases). CDR1 MDHEN and CDR2 SYDVKM come from the germline V gene. The CDR3 length is 17 residues. The ends were cut back, 3 bases at V and 0 bases at J, with 17 bases in the middle. The CDR3 nucleotides are TGTGCCAGCAGTTTCCCCTCGACAGGACCCACTAACTATGGCTACACCTTC. Its translation: CASSFPSTGPTNYGYTF.

The V call is TRBV2, the J call TRBJ2-7; TRBD1 agrees at 7 bases. CDR1 is SNHLY, CDR2 FYNNEI, per germline. V was pared by 0 bases and J by 2 bases, with 4 bases of the junction left unmatched. The CDR3 is 15 amino acids. Written as DNA, the CDR3 is TGTGCCAGCAGTGAAGCCCCCAGGGGGACCTACGAGCAGTACTTC. Protein sequence: CASSEAPRGTYEQYF.

This chain joins TRBV4-1 and TRBJ1-5, with a possible D match to TRBD1 (6 bases). V lost 0 bases, J lost 4 bases, and 13 bases lay in between. CDR1 MGHRA and CDR2 YSYEKL come from the germline V gene. CDR3 length: 16 residues. The DNA for the CDR3 is TGCGCCAGCAGCCAAGATCGGGCAGGGGATAATCAGCCCCAGCATTTT. Encoded protein: CASSQDRAGDNQPQHF.

The rearrangement joins TRBV19 to TRBJ2-7, with 12 bases that match TRBD1. Per germline, CDR1 LNHDA and CDR2 SQIVND (reference sequence). The CDR3 is 15 residues long. The ends lost 3 bases at V and 5 bases at J; junction bases unmatched: 5. The chain's CDR3 is CASSIPGTGGHEQYF. CDR3 DNA: TGTGCCAGTAGTATCCCCGGGACAGGGGGCCACGAGCAGTACTTC.

The chain employs TRBV4-1 and TRBJ2-7; TRBD2 is a possible D gene (5 bases). From germline, CDR1 is MGHRA and CDR2 YSYEKL. The V end was cut by 3 bases, the J end by 5 bases, with 17 bases between. The CDR3 runs to 15 residues. CDR3 bases: TGCGCCAGCAGCCAGAATCCTCGGGGTTTCGACGAGCAGTACTTC. Translation: CASSQNPRGFDEQYF.

This clone was seen only once. The chain uses TRBV2 and TRBJ2-4; 9 bases fit TRBD1. The germline V gene has CDR1 SNHLY and CDR2 FYNNEI. J gave up 5 bases and V 5 bases, and 4 bases lay outside the gene matches. The CDR3 totals 14 residues. CDR3 DNA sequence: TGTGCCAGCAGTCCTGACAGGGGGGAAAACATTCAGTACTTC. It codes for CASSPDRGENIQYF.

The chain carries TRBV27 and TRBJ1-1; 7 nucleotides match TRBD1. The J segment lost 11 bases and the V segment lost 4 bases, leaving 19 bases of the junction unmatched. Germline V CDR1 and CDR2: MNHEY, SMNVEV (reference sequence). The CDR3 consists of 16 residues. The CDR3 reads CASSSKPGQWHLGAFF. Written as DNA, the CDR3 is TGTGCCAGCAGTTCAAAACCGGGACAGTGGCACCTTGGGGCTTTCTTT.

The V and J genes are TRBV25-1 and TRBJ1-1; D unresolved. The V end was cut by 6 bases, the J end by 0 bases, with 11 bases between. CDR3 length equals 14 residues. Germline CDR1 is MGHDK and CDR2 is SYGVNS. The CDR3 region is CASSPGGMNTEAFF. In DNA, the CDR3 is TGTGCCAGCAGCCCGGGAGGGATGAACACTGAAGCTTTCTTT.

This clone was picked up a small number of times. The rearrangement uses TRBV14 and TRBJ2-7, with a weak D call TRBD1 (6 bases). This CDR3 contains 14 residues. Germline CDR1 SGHDN, CDR2 FVKESK. Trimming took off 1 base at V and 4 bases at J, with 11 bases between the two ends. CDR3 residues: CASSQGGTRYEQYF. CDR3 nucleotide sequence: TGTGCCAGCAGCCAAGGTGGGACAAGATACGAGCAGTACTTC.

This chain joins TRBV5-1 and TRBJ2-5, with 16 positions matching TRBD2. V lost 4 bases and J lost 2; bases outside the gene matches: 5. CDR3 length: 17 residues. The V gene's germline CDR1 is SGHRS and CDR2 YFSETQ. CDR3 amino acids: CASSTGLAGGGQETQYF. DNA of the CDR3: TGCGCCAGCAGCACGGGACTAGCGGGAGGGGGACAAGAGACCCAGTACTTC.

The V gene is TRBV9, the J gene TRBJ2-2; TRBD2 is a possible D gene (6 bases). CDR3 length: 18 amino acids. Germline assignment: CDR1 SGDLS and CDR2 YYNGEE. Trimming stripped 0 bases from V and 0 bases from J, with 15 bases between. The CDR3 DNA reads TGTGCCAGCAGCGTAGAGGGAGGCACTTCACCGAACACCGGGGAGCTGTTTTTT. Protein: CASSVEGGTSPNTGELFF.

This rearrangement joins TRBV28 to TRBJ2-7; maybe TRBD1 (6 bases). Trimming took off 8 bases at V and 3 bases at J, with 14 bases between the two ends. The CDR3 totals 13 residues. Germline V lookup: CDR1 MDHEN, CDR2 SYDVKM. The CDR3 nucleotides read TGTGCCAGCCTCCCCGGACAGAGCTACGAGCAGTACTTC. It is translated as CASLPGQSYEQYF.

This sequence joins TRBV27 and TRBJ2-1; possible D gene TRBD2, 6 bases. The CDR3 consists of 12 residues. From germline, CDR1 is MNHEY and CDR2 SMNVEV (reference sequence). With 7 bases removed from V and 15 bases from J, the gap between germline ends came to 19 bases. The CDR3 is CASKFIPGRVFF. The CDR3, as DNA: TGTGCCAGCAAATTTATTCCCGGGAGAGTGTTCTTC.

This chain connects TRBV6-5 to TRBJ2-7, with 10 bases identical to TRBD2. The trim removed 7 bases at V and 2 bases at J, leaving 8 bases unmatched. This CDR3 has 15 residues. CDR1 is MNHEY and CDR2 is SVGAGI in the germline V gene. The CDR3 protein is CASILLAGEAYEQYF. The CDR3 DNA reads as TGTGCCAGCATTCTTCTAGCGGGAGAGGCCTACGAGCAGTACTTC.

The CDR3: CAISPSSGVNYGYTF. DNA for the CDR3: TGTGCCATCAGCCCATCTTCAGGGGTCAACTATGGCTACACCTTC. V and J are TRBV10-3 and TRBJ1-2; tentatively, D is TRBD1 (6 bases). The CDR3 is 15 residues long. Germline CDR1 is ENHRY and CDR2 is SYGVKD. V was trimmed by 6 bases and J by 2 bases, leaving 16 bases between them.

CDR3 in DNA: TGTGCCAGCAGCTTAGACACTAGCGGATACAATGAGCAGTTCTTC. Translating gives CASSLDTSGYNEQFF. The chain recombines TRBV7-6 with TRBJ2-1; 8 positions match TRBD2. The CDR3 is 15 residues long. CDR1 is SGHVS, CDR2 FNYEAQ, per germline. J lost 4 bases, V lost 1 base, and 3 bases had no gene match. Filled out from reference TRBV7-6 and TRBJ2-1, the complete variable domain reads GAGVSQSPRYKVTKRGQDVALRCDPISGHVSLYWYRQALGQGPEFLTYFNYEAQQDKSGLPNDRFSAERPEGSISTLTIQRTEQRDSAMYRCASSLDTSGYNEQFFGPGTRLTVL.

This sequence joins TRBV5-6 and TRBJ1-5, with D perhaps matching TRBD1 (6 bases). This CDR3 has 14 amino acids. In germline, CDR1 is SGHDT, CDR2 YYEEEE. The germline V and J ends were trimmed by 4 bases and 3 bases, with 11 bases remaining between them. The CDR3 nucleotides are TGTGCCAGCAGCGAACAGGGATACAATCAGCCCCAGCATTTT. It codes for CASSEQGYNQPQHF.

The chain recombines TRBV2 with TRBJ2-3, with 11 nucleotides matching TRBD2. V shed 6 bases and J 4 bases; nucleotides not matched to a gene: 6. The CDR3 is 15 residues long. Germline lookup yields CDR1 SNHLY and CDR2 FYNNEI. CDR3 amino acids: CASRRTSGSPDTQYF. CDR3 DNA sequence: TGTGCCAGCAGACGAACTAGCGGGAGCCCAGATACGCAGTATTTT.

V and J are TRBV30 and TRBJ2-1; 10 bases map to TRBD2. The V segment lost 5 bases and the J segment 7 bases; nucleotides outside the gene matches: 8. Per germline, CDR1 GTSNPN and CDR2 SVGIG (reference sequence). The CDR3 length is 14 residues. The DNA of the CDR3 is TGTGCCTGGTCGTGTACTAGCGGGACGAATGAGCAGTTCTTC. Translating it yields CAWSCTSGTNEQFF.

The J gene is TRBJ2-4, the V gene TRBV7-8; 10 bases align to TRBD2. The CDR3 is made up of 15 amino acids. Germline assignment: CDR1 SGHVS and CDR2 FQNEAQ. V dropped 5 bases and J dropped 4; count of bases not matched to a gene: 5. The CDR3 protein is CASSQTSGVKNIQYF. In nucleotides, the CDR3 is TGTGCCAGCAGCCAAACTAGCGGGGTTAAAAACATTCAGTACTTC.

The chain uses TRBV5-6 and TRBJ1-6; TRBD1 matches 9 bases. Germline loops: CDR1 SGHDT, CDR2 YYEEEE. This CDR3 has 15 amino acids. The V gene end was trimmed by 3 bases and the J gene end by 4 bases; junction bases not matched to a gene: 2. CDR3 DNA: TGTGCCAGCAGCTACGGGACAGGGTATAATTCACCCCTCCACTTT. Amino acid sequence: CASSYGTGYNSPLHF. Supplemented by reference TRBV5-6 and TRBJ1-6, the full variable domain reads DAGVTQSPTHLIKTRGQQVTLRCSPKSGHDTVSWYQQALGQGPQFIFQYYEEEERQRGNFPDRFSGHQFPNYSSELNVNALLLGDSALYLCASSYGTGYNSPLHFGNGTRLTVT.

V is TRBV7-2 and J is TRBJ2-1; D is undetermined. The V and J ends lost 7 bases and 0 bases respectively, with 10 bases between them. Germline assignment: CDR1 SGHTA and CDR2 FQGNSA. The CDR3 contains 14 residues. CDR3 in DNA: TGTGCCAGCATGGCAGTTTTCTCCTACAATGAGCAGTTCTTC. It is translated as CASMAVFSYNEQFF.

The chain is built from TRBV4-1 and TRBJ1-1, with D uncertain. The CDR3 totals 15 residues. The germline V and J ends were trimmed by 0 bases and 5 bases, with 13 bases remaining between them. Germline V gene sequence: CDR1 MGHRA, CDR2 YSYEKL. CDR3 protein: CASSQEAGMGTEAFF. In nucleotides, the CDR3 is TGCGCCAGCAGCCAAGAAGCGGGGATGGGTACTGAAGCTTTCTTT.